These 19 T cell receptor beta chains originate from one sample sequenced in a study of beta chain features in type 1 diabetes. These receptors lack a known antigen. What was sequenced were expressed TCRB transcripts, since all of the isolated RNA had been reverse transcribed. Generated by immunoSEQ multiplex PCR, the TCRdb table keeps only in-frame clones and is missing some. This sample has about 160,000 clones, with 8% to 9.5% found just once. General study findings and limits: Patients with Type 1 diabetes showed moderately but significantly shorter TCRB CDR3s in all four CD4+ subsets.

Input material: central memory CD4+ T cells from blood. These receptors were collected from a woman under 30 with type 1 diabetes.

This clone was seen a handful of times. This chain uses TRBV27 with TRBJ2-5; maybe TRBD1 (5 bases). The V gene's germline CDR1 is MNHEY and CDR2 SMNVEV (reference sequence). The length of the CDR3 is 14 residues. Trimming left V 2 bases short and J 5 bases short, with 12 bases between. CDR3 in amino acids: CASSLQGSVETQYF. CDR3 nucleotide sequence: TGTGCCAGCAGTTTACAGGGAAGTGTGGAGACCCAGTACTTC.

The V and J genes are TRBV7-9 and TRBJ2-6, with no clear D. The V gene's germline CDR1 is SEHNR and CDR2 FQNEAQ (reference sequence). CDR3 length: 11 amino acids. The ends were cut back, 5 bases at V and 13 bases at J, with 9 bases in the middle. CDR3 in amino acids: CASSPERVLTF. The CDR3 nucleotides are TGTGCCAGCAGCCCCGAGAGAGTCCTGACTTTC.

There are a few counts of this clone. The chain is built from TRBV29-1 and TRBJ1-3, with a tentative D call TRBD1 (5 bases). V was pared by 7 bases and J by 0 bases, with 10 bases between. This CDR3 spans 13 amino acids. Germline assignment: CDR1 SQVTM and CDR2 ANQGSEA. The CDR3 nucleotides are TGCAGCGCAGGGACTCACTCTGGAAACACCATATATTTT. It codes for CSAGTHSGNTIYF.

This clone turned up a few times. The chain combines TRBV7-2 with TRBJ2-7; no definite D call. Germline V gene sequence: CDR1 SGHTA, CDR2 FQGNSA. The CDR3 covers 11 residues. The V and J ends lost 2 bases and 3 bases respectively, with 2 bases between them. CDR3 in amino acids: CASSLLYEQYF. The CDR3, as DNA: TGTGCCAGCAGCTTACTCTACGAGCAGTACTTC. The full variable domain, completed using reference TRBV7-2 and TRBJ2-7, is GAGVSQSPSNKVTEKGKDVELRCDPISGHTALYWYRQSLGQGLEFLIYFQGNSAPDKSGLPSDRFSAERTGGSVSTLTIQRTQQEDSAVYLCASSLLYEQYFGPGTRLTVT.

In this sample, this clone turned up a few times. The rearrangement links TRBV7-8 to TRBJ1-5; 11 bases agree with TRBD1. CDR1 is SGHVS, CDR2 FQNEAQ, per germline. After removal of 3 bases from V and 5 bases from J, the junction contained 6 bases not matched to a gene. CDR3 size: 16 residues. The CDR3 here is CASSFRDRGGYQPQHF. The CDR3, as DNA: TGTGCCAGCAGCTTCCGGGACAGGGGGGGATATCAGCCCCAGCATTTT.

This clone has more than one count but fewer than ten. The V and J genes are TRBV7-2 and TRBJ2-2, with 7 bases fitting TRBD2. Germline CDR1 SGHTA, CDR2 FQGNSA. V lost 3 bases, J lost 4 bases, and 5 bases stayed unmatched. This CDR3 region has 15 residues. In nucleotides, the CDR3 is TGTGCCAGCAGCTTGGTGCGGGAGAGCACCGGGGAGCTGTTTTTT. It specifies CASSLVRESTGELFF.

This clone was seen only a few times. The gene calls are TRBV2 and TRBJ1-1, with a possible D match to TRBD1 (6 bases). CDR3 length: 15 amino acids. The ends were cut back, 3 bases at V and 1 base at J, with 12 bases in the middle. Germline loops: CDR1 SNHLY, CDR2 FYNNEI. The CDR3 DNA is TGTGCCAGCAGTGAGGGGGCGGACAAGAACACTGAAGCTTTCTTT. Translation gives CASSEGADKNTEAFF.

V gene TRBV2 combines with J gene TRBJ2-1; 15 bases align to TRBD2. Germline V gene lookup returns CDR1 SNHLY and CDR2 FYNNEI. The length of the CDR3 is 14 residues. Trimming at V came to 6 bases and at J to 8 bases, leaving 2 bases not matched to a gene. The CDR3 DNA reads TGTGCCAGCAGAGGACTAGCGGGAGGGGATGAGCAGTTCTTC. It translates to CASRGLAGGDEQFF.

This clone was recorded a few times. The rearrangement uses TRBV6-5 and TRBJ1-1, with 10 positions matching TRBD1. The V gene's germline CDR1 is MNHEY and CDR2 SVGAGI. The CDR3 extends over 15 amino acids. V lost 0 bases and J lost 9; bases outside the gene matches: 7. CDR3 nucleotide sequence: TGTGCCAGCAGTTACTCCGGGACAGGGGAGAGGAAAGCTTTCTTT. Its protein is CASSYSGTGERKAFF.

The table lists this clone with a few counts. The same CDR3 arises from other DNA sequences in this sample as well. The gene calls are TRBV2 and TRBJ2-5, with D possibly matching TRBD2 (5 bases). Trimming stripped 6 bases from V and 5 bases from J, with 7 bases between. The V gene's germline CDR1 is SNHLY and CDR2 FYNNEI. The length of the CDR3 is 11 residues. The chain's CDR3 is CASRGEETQYF. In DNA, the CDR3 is TGTGCCAGCAGGGGAGAGGAGACCCAGTACTTC. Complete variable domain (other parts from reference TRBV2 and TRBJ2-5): EPEVTQTPSHQVTQMGQEVILRCVPISNHLYFYWYRQILGQKVEFLVSFYNNEISEKSEIFDDQFSVERPDGSNFTLKIRSTKLEDSAMYFCASRGEETQYFGPGTRLLVL.

The CDR3 region is CASRRGGAGNEQFF. Here the CDR3 DNA reads TGTGCCAGCAGGCGCGGGGGGGCCGGGAATGAGCAGTTCTTC. The gene calls are TRBV11-3 and TRBJ2-1, with 9 bases aligning to TRBD2. Looked up from germline, CDR1 is SGHNT and CDR2 is YENEEA. The trim removed 6 bases at V and 7 bases at J, leaving 7 bases unmatched. This CDR3 is 14 amino acids long. Filled out from reference TRBV11-3 and TRBJ2-1, the complete variable domain reads EAGVVQSPRYKIIEKKQPVAFWCNPISGHNTLYWYLQNLGQGPELLIRYENEEAVDDSQLPKDRFSAERLKGVDSTLKIQPAELGDSAVYLCASRRGGAGNEQFFGPGTRLTVL.

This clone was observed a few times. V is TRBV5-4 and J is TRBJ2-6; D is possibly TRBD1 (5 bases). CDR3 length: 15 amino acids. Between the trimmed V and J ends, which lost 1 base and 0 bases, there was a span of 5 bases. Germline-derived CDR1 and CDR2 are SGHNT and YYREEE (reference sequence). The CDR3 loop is CASSLTGSGANVLTF. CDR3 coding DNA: TGTGCCAGCAGCTTGACAGGCTCTGGGGCCAACGTCCTGACTTTC.

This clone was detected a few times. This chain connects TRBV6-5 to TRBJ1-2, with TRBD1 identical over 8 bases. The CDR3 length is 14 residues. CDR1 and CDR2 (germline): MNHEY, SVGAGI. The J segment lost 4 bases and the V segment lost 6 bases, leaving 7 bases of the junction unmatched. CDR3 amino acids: CASRDRGGLYGYTF. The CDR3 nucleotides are TGTGCCAGCAGAGACAGGGGTGGTCTCTATGGCTACACCTTC.

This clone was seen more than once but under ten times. This CDR3 reads CSVSGRVYNEQFF. The CDR3 DNA reads as TGCAGCGTTAGCGGGAGGGTCTACAATGAGCAGTTCTTC. V usage is TRBV29-1 and J usage is TRBJ2-1, with 10 bases identical to TRBD2. The CDR3 runs 13 residues. Looked up from germline, CDR1 is SQVTM and CDR2 is ANQGSEA. J lost 3 bases, V lost 5 bases, and 1 base had no gene match.

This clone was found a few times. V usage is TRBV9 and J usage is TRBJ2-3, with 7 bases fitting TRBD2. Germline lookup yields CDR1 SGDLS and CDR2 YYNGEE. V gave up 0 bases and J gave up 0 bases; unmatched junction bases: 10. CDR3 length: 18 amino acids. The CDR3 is CASSVGPMSGVSTDTQYF. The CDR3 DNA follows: TGTGCCAGCAGCGTAGGCCCGATGAGCGGGGTAAGCACAGATACGCAGTATTTT. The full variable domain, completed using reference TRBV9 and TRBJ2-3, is DSGVTQTPKHLITATGQRVTLRCSPRSGDLSVYWYQQSLDQGLQFLIQYYNGEERAKGNILERFSAQQFPDLHSELNLSSLELGDSALYFCASSVGPMSGVSTDTQYFGPGTRLTVL.

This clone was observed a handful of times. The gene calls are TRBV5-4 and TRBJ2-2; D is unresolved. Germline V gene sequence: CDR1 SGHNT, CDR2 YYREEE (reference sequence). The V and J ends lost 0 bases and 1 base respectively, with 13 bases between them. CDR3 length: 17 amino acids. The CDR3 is CASSLDLRRVNTGELFF. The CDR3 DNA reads TGTGCCAGCAGCTTGGACCTTAGACGGGTGAACACCGGGGAGCTGTTTTTT.

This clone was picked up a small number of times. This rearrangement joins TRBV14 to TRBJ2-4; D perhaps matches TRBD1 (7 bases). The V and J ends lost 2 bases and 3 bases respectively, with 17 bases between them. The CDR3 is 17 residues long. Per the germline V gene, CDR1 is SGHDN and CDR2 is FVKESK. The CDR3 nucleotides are TGTGCCAGCAGCCAAATGGCGGCAGGGGGACTCAAAAACATTCAGTACTTC. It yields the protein CASSQMAAGGLKNIQYF.

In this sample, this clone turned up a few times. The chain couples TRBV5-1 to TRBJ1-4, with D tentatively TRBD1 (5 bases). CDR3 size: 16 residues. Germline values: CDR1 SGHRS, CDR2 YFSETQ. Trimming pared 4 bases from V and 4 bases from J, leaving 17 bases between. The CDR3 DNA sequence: TGCGCCAGCAGCAGCCTCCCAGGCGGGGGTAATGAAAAACTGTTTTTT. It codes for CASSSLPGGGNEKLFF. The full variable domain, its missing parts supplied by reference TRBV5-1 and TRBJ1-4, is KAGVTQTPRYLIKTRGQQVTLSCSPISGHRSVSWYQQTPGQGLQFLFEYFSETQRNKGNFPGRFSGRQFSNSRSEMNVSTLELGDSALYLCASSSLPGGGNEKLFFGSGTQLSVL.

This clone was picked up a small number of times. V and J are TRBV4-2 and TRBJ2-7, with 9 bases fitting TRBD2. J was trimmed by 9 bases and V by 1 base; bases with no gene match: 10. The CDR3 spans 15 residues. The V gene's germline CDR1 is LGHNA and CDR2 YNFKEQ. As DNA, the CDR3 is TGTGCCAGCAGCCAAGTCGGGCTAGCGGGATCGGGGCAGTACTTC. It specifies CASSQVGLAGSGQYF.